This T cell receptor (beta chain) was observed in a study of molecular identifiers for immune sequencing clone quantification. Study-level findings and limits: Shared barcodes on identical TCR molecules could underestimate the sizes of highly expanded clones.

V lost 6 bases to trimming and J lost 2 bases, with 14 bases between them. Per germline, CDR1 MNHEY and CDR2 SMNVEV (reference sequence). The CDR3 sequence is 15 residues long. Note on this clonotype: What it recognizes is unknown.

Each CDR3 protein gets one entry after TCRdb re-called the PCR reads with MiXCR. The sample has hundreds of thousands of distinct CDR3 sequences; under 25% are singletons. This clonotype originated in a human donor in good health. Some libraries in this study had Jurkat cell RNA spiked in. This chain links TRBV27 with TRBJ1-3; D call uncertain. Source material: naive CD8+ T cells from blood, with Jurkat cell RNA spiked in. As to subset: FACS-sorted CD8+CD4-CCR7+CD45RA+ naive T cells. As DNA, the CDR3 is TGTGCCAGCAGCCTCACTGGCACCCCTGGAAACACCATATATTTT. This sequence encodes CASSLTGTPGNTIYF.